This TCR beta chain was observed in a study of human T cells and chemical hapten exposure. The time point is: pre-sensitization, week 0. Treatment: therapeutic diphenylcyclopropenone sensitization with weekly scalp DPC. Blood, whole and unfractionated, served as the source for total RNA extraction. TCRdb re-called the RACE reads with MiXCR, one entry per CDR3 protein. The top ten clones hold 25% to 30% of a sample with roughly 36,000 distinct CDR3 sequences, about 9.4% of them seen once. The germline CDR1 and CDR2 sequences are MDHEN and SYDVKM. V was pared by 4 bases and J by 5 bases, with 8 bases of the junction left unmatched. This CDR3 has 14 residues.

The chain employs TRBV28 and TRBJ2-7; 7 positions match TRBD1. The sequences come from whole blood, collected in connection with sensitization to the hapten diphenylcyclopropenone (DPC). This sequence was found in a man aged 50 or older with alopecia areata. Some clones in this sample may be carry-over from other donors' samples. CDR3 nucleotides: TGTGCCAGCAGTTCCCCCGGGACAGCGGACGAGCAGTACTTC. This gives the protein CASSSPGTADEQYF.